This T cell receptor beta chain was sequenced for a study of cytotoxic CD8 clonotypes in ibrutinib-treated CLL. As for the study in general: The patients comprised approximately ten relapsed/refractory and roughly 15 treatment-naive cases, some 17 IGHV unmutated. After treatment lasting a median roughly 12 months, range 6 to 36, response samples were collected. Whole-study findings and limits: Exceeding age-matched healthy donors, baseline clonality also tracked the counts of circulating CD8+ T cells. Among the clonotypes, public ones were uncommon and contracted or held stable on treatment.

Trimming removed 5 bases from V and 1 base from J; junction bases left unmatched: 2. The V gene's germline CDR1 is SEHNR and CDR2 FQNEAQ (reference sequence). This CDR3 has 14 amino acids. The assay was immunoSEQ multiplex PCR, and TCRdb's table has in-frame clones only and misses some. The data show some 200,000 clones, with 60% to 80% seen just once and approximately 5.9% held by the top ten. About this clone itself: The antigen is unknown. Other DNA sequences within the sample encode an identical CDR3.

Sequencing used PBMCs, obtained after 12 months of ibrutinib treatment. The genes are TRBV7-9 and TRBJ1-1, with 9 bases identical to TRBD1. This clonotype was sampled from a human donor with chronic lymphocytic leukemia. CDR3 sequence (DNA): TGTGCCAGCAGCCGGGGACAGGGGAACACTGAAGCTTTCTTT. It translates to CASSRGQGNTEAFF.